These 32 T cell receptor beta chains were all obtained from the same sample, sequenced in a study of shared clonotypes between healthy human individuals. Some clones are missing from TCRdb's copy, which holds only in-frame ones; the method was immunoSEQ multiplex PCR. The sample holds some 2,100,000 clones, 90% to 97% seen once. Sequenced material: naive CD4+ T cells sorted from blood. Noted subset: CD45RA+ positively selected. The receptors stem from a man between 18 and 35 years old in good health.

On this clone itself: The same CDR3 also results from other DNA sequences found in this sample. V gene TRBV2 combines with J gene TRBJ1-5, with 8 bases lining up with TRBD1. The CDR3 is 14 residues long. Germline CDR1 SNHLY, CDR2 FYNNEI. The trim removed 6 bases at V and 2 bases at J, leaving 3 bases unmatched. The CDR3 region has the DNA TGTGCCAGCAGCCCGACAGGGGGCAATCAGCCCCAGCATTTT. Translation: CASSPTGGNQPQHF.

The CDR3 nucleotides are TGCGCCAGCAGCCAAGGGGTAGTGGGGGGAAATGAAAAACTGTTTTTT. It is translated as CASSQGVVGGNEKLFF. The chain joins TRBV4-3 to TRBJ1-4; a possible D gene is TRBD1 (5 bases). This CDR3 is built from 16 residues. Looked up from germline, CDR1 is LGHNA and CDR2 is YSLEER. The V gene lost 1 base and the J gene lost 5 bases, with 14 bases spanning the gap.

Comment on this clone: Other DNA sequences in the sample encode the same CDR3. The CDR3 is CASSRGQNTEAFF. The CDR3 DNA reads as TGTGCCAGCAGTCGGGGCCAGAACACTGAAGCTTTCTTT. The chain links TRBV6-5 to TRBJ1-1, with a possible D match to TRBD1 (5 bases). Trimming removed 5 bases from V and 1 base from J, with 8 bases in between. This CDR3 is 13 amino acids long. Germline CDR1 reads MNHEY; CDR2 reads SVGAGI.

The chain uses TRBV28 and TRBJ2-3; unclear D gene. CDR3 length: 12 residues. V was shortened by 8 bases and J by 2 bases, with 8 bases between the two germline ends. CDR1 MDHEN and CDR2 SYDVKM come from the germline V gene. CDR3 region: CASLSLTDTQYF. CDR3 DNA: TGTGCCAGCCTCAGTCTCACAGATACGCAGTATTTT.

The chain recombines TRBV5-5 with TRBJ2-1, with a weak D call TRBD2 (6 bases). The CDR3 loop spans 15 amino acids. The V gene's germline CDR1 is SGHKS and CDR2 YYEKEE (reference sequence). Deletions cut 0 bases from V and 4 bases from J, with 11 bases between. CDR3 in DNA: TGTGCCAGCAGCTTGGAAGGAGGGATTTACAATGAGCAGTTCTTC. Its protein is CASSLEGGIYNEQFF.

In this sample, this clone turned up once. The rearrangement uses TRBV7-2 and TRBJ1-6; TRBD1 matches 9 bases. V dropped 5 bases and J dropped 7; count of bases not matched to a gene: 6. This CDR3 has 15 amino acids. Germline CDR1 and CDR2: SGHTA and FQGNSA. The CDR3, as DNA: TGTGCCAGCAGCGCCCGGACAGGGGCGAATTCACCCCTCCACTTT. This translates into CASSARTGANSPLHF.

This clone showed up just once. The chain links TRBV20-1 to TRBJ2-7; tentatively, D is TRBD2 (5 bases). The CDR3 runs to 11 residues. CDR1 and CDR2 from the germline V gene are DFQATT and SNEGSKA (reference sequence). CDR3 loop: CSADGKHEQYF. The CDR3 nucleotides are TGCAGCGCCGACGGGAAGCACGAGCAGTACTTC.

The CDR3 DNA is TGCGCCAGCAGCCAAGATGGGTCGGGAGGTACCTACAATGAGCAGTTCTTC. Translation gives CASSQDGSGGTYNEQFF. The chain carries TRBV4-1 and TRBJ2-1; TRBD2 aligns across 7 bases. Germline CDR1 MGHRA, CDR2 YSYEKL. This CDR3 comprises 17 residues. Trimming removed 0 bases from V and 2 bases from J; junction bases left unmatched: 7.

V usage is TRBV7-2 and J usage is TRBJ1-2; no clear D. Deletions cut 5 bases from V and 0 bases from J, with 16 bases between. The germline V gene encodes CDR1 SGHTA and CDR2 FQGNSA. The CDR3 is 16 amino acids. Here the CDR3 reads CASSPYLGIPNYGYTF. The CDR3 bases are TGTGCCAGCAGCCCCTACCTTGGCATTCCTAACTATGGCTACACCTTC.

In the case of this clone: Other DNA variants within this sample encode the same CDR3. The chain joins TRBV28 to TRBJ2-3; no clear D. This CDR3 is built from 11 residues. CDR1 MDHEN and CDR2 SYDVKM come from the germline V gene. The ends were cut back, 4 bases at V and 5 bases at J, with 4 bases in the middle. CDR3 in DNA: TGTGCCAGCAGTTCCCGAGATACGCAGTATTTT. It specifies CASSSRDTQYF.

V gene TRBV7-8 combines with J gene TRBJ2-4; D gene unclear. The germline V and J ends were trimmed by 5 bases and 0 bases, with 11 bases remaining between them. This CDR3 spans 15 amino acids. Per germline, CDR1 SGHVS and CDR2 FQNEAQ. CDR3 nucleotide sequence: TGTGCCAGCAGCCCCAGGACGGTAGCCAAAAACATTCAGTACTTC. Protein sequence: CASSPRTVAKNIQYF. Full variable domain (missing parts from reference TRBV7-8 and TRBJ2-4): GAGVSQSPRYKVAKRGQDVALRCDPISGHVSLFWYQQALGQGPEFLTYFQNEAQLDKSGLPSDRFFAERPEGSVSTLKIQRTQQEDSAVYLCASSPRTVAKNIQYFGAGTRLSVL.

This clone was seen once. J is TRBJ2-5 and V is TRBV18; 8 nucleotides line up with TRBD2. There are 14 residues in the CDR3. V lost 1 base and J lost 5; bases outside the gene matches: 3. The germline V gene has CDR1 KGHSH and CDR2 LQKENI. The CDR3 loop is CASSPLAGTETQYF. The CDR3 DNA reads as TGTGCCAGCTCACCACTAGCGGGAACGGAGACCCAGTACTTC.

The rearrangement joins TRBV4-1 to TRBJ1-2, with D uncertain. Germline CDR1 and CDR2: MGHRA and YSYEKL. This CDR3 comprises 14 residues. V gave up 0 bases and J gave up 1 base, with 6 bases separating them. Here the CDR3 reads CASSQEGLNYGYTF. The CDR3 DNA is TGCGCCAGCAGCCAAGAAGGCCTTAACTATGGCTACACCTTC.

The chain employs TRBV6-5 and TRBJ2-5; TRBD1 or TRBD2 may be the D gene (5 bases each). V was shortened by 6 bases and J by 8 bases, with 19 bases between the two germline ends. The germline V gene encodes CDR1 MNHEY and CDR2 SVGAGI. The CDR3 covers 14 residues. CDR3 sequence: CASRTDRGHSTQYF. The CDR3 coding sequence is TGTGCCAGCAGGACCGACCGGGGCCACAGTACCCAGTACTTC.

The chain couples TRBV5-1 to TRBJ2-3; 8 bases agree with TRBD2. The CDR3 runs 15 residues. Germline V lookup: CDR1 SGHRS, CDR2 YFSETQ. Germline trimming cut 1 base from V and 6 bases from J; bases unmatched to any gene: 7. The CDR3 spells CASSLKSGGGDTQYF. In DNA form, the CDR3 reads TGCGCCAGCAGCTTGAAAAGCGGGGGCGGGGATACGCAGTATTTT.

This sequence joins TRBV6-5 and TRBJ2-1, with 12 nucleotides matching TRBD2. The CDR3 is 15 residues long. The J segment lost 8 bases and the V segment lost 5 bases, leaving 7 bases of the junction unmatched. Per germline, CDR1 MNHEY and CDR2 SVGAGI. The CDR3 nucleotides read TGTGCCAGCAGTCCCTTGACTAGCGGGAGTTATGAGCAGTTCTTC. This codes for CASSPLTSGSYEQFF.

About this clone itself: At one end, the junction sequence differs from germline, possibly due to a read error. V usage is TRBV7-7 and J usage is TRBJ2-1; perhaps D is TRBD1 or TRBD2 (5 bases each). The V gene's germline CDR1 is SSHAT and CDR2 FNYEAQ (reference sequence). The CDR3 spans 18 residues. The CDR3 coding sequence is TGTGCTAGCAGCTTAAGTGGGGCGGGTCGATCCTCCTACAATGAGCAGTTCTTC. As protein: CASSLSGAGRSSYNEQFF.

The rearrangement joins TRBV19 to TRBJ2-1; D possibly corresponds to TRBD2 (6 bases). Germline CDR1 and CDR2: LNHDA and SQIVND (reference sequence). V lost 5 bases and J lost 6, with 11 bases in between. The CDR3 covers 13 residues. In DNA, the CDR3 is TGTGCCAGTAGTCAGACTAGTACCAATGAGCAGTTCTTC. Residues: CASSQTSTNEQFF.

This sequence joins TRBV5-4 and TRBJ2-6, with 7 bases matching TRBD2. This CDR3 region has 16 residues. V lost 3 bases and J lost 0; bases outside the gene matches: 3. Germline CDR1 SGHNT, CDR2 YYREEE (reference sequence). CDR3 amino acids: CASSWRGSSGANVLTF. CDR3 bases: TGTGCCAGCAGCTGGCGGGGGTCCTCTGGGGCCAACGTCCTGACTTTC.

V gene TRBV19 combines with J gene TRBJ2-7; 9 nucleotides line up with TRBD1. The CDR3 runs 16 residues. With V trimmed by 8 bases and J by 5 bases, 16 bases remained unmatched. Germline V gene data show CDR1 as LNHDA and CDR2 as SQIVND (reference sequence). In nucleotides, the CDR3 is TGTGCCAGTTCGCCGTTGGGACAGGGTACGTTCCACGAGCAGTACTTC. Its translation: CASSPLGQGTFHEQYF.

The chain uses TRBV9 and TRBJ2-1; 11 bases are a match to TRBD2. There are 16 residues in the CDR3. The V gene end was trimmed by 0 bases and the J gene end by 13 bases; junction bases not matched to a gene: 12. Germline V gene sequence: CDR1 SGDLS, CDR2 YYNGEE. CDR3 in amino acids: CASSVGSLAGGGGQFF. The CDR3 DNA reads TGTGCCAGCAGCGTAGGATCGCTAGCGGGAGGTGGGGGTCAGTTCTTC.

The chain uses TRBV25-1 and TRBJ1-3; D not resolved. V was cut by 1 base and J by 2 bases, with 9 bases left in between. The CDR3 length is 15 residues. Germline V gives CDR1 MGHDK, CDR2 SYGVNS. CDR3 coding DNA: TGTGCCAGCAGTGAATCAGGATACGCTGGAAACACCATATATTTT. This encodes CASSESGYAGNTIYF.

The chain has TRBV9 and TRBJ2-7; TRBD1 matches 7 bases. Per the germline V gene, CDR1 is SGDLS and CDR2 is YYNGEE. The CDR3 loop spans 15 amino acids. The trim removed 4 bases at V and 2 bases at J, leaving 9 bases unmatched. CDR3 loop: CASSPGTEYTYEQYF. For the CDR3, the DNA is TGTGCCAGCAGCCCCGGGACAGAATATACCTACGAGCAGTACTTC. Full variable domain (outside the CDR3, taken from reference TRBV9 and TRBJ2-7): DSGVTQTPKHLITATGQRVTLRCSPRSGDLSVYWYQQSLDQGLQFLIQYYNGEERAKGNILERFSAQQFPDLHSELNLSSLELGDSALYFCASSPGTEYTYEQYFGPGTRLTVT.

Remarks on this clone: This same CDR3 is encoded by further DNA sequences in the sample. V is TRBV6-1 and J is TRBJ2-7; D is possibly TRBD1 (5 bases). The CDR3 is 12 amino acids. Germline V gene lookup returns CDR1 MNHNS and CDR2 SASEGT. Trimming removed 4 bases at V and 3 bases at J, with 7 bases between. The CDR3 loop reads CASSVQGYEQYF. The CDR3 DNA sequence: TGTGCCAGCAGTGTTCAGGGCTACGAGCAGTACTTC.

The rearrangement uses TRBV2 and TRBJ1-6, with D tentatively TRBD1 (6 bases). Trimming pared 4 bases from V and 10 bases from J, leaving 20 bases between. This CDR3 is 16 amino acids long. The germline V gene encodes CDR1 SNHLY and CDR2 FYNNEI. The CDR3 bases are TGTGCCAGCAGTGTAGAGGGGGGGGATGCGAGCTCACCCCTCCACTTT. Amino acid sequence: CASSVEGGDASSPLHF.

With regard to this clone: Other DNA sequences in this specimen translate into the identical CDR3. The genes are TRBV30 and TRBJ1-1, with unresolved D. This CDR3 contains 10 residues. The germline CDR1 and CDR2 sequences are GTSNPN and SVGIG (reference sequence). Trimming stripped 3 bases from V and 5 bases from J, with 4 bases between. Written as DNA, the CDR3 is TGTGCCTGGAGCCGTACTGAAGCTTTCTTT. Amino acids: CAWSRTEAFF.

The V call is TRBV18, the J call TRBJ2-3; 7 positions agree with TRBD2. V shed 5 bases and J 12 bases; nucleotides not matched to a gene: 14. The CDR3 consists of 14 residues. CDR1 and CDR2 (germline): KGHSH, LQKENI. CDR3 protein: CASSAPPGLTFQYF. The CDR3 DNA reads TGTGCCAGCTCAGCCCCCCCGGGACTAACCTTTCAGTATTTT.

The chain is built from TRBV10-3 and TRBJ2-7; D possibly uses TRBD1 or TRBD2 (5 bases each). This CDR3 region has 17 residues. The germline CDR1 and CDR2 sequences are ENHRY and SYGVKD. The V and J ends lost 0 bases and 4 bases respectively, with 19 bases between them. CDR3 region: CAISESLSGPGEYEQYF. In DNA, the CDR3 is TGTGCCATCAGTGAGTCACTATCAGGGCCTGGGGAGTACGAGCAGTACTTC.

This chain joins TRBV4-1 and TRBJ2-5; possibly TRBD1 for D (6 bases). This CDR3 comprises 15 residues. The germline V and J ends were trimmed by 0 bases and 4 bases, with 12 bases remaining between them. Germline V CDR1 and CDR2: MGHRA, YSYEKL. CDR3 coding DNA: TGCGCCAGCAGCCAAGAGGACAGACCGCGAGAGACCCAGTACTTC. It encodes CASSQEDRPRETQYF.

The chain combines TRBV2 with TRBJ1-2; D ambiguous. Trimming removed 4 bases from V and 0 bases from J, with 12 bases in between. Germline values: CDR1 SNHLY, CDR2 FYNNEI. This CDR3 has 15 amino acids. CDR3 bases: TGTGCCAGCAGTGCTTACACGTCTGCTAACTATGGCTACACCTTC. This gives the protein CASSAYTSANYGYTF.

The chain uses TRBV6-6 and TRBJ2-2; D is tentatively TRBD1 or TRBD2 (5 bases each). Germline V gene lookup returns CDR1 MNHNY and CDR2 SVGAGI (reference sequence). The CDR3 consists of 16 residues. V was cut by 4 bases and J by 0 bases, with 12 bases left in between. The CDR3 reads CASSFPGTANTGELFF. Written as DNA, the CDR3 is TGTGCCAGCAGTTTCCCCGGGACCGCGAACACCGGGGAGCTGTTTTTT.

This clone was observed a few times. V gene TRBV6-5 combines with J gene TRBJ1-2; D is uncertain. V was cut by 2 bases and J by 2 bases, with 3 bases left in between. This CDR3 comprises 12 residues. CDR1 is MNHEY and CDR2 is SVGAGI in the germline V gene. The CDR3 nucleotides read TGTGCCAGCAGTTACACGAACTATGGCTACACCTTC. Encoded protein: CASSYTNYGYTF.